Following are 15 T cell receptor beta chains from one sample sequenced in a study of PD-L1 blockade in urothelial cancer. Assay: immunoSEQ multiplex PCR; the TCRdb copy retains only in-frame clones and omits some. This table holds 58,000 or so clones, about 82% found once. Sequenced here: PBMCs, sampled around atezolizumab (anti-PD-L1) treatment. These receptors were collected from a man aged 45-65 years with urothelial cancer.

The V call is TRBV18, the J call TRBJ1-6; D is undetermined. The germline V gene encodes CDR1 KGHSH and CDR2 LQKENI. The CDR3 is 15 residues long. With 2 bases removed from V and 5 bases from J, the gap between germline ends came to 10 bases. CDR3 coding DNA: TGTGCCAGCTCACCAGGGCAGGCTGATAATTCACCCCTCCACTTT. Translated, it gives CASSPGQADNSPLHF.

The rearrangement uses TRBV5-5 and TRBJ2-7, with D perhaps matching TRBD2 (5 bases). Germline V lookup: CDR1 SGHKS, CDR2 YYEKEE (reference sequence). CDR3 length equals 12 residues. V was pared by 5 bases and J by 5 bases, with 11 bases between. CDR3 region: CASSLALNEQYF. The CDR3 DNA sequence: TGTGCCAGCAGTCTAGCCCTAAACGAGCAGTACTTC.

The genes are TRBV6-5 and TRBJ1-6; TRBD1 matches at 7 bases. CDR1 and CDR2 from the germline V gene are MNHEY and SVGAGI. This CDR3 is 14 amino acids long. V gave up 6 bases and J gave up 5 bases; unmatched junction bases: 4. The CDR3 coding sequence is TGTGCCAGCAGGCCCGGGACAGATAATTCACCCCTCCACTTT. It encodes CASRPGTDNSPLHF.

V usage is TRBV2 and J usage is TRBJ2-7; D is perhaps TRBD2 (6 bases). Germline V gene sequence: CDR1 SNHLY, CDR2 FYNNEI. The CDR3 length is 13 residues. Trimming removed 6 bases at V and 1 base at J, with 10 bases between. CDR3 protein: CASRGGWSYEQYF. CDR3 nucleotide sequence: TGTGCCAGCAGGGGGGGTTGGTCCTACGAGCAGTACTTC. The whole variable domain, filled in from reference TRBV2 and TRBJ2-7, reads EPEVTQTPSHQVTQMGQEVILRCVPISNHLYFYWYRQILGQKVEFLVSFYNNEISEKSEIFDDQFSVERPDGSNFTLKIRSTKLEDSAMYFCASRGGWSYEQYFGPGTRLTVT.

The rearrangement uses TRBV19 and TRBJ2-1; 12 nucleotides match TRBD2. V gave up 6 bases and J gave up 5 bases; unmatched junction bases: 8. The germline V gene has CDR1 LNHDA and CDR2 SQIVND (reference sequence). The CDR3 has 16 residues. The CDR3 protein is CASSPDPSGRDNEQFF. The DNA of the CDR3 is TGTGCCAGTAGCCCGGATCCTAGCGGGAGGGACAATGAGCAGTTCTTC.

This clone was found a few times. This rearrangement joins TRBV9 to TRBJ2-2, with D possibly being TRBD1 (5 bases). The CDR3 runs 14 residues. V lost 5 bases, J lost 2 bases, and 10 bases lay in between. CDR1 is SGDLS and CDR2 is YYNGEE in the germline V gene. The DNA of the CDR3 is TGTGCCAGCAGGGGGCGCGGAAACACCGGGGAGCTGTTTTTT. It specifies CASRGRGNTGELFF.

On this clone: Given a far larger clone just one base away, this is likely a sequencing read error. CDR3 residues: CASSDRSNQPQHF. The CDR3, as DNA: TGTGCCAGCAGTGACAGGAGCAATCAGCCCCAGCATTTT. The chain carries TRBV27 and TRBJ1-5; D possibly corresponds to TRBD1 (6 bases). The CDR3 covers 13 residues. The germline V gene has CDR1 MNHEY and CDR2 SMNVEV (reference sequence). V was clipped by 5 bases and J by 1 base, with 6 bases between them.

V is TRBV4-2 and J is TRBJ1-2; 8 bases fit TRBD1. The CDR3 runs 16 residues. Losses at the gene ends were 0 bases for V and 4 bases for J; bases not matched to a gene: 7. Germline V gives CDR1 LGHNA, CDR2 YNFKEQ. CDR3 sequence: CASSQEEGGQGYGYTF. In nucleotides, the CDR3 is TGTGCCAGCAGCCAAGAAGAAGGTGGACAGGGCTATGGCTACACCTTC.

V gene TRBV5-1 combines with J gene TRBJ1-2; possibly TRBD1 for D (6 bases). CDR1 is SGHRS, CDR2 YFSETQ, per germline. V was trimmed by 4 bases and J by 3 bases, leaving 13 bases between them. This CDR3 has 14 residues. The CDR3 coding sequence is TGCGCCAGCAGCCCAGGACAGCCCGACTATGGCTACACCTTC. It encodes CASSPGQPDYGYTF.

This clone was seen just once. The chain links TRBV6-5 to TRBJ1-2; 9 bases align to TRBD1. From germline, CDR1 is MNHEY and CDR2 SVGAGI. The CDR3 totals 15 residues. J gave up 0 bases and V 5 bases, and 4 bases lay outside the gene matches. Here the CDR3 DNA reads TGTGCCAGCAGTCCTACAGGGGGCCCTAACTATGGCTACACCTTC. Translated: CASSPTGGPNYGYTF.

V usage is TRBV18 and J usage is TRBJ1-2, with a tentative D call TRBD1 (5 bases). Germline CDR1 KGHSH, CDR2 LQKENI. V lost 6 bases to trimming and J lost 6 bases, with 14 bases between them. The CDR3 spans 13 residues. CDR3 residues: CASSPPGGDGYTF. DNA for the CDR3: TGTGCCAGCTCCCCTCCCGGGGGAGATGGCTACACCTTC.

The sample holds a few counts of this clone. The genes are TRBV29-1 and TRBJ2-2; TRBD1 aligns across 7 bases. V shed 4 bases, J shed 2 bases, and the junction held 4 bases outside the gene matches. This CDR3 contains 14 residues. In germline, CDR1 is SQVTM, CDR2 ANQGSEA. In DNA, the CDR3 is TGCAGCGTTGTTGGACAGGCTAACACCGGGGAGCTGTTTTTT. Amino acid sequence: CSVVGQANTGELFF.

The J gene is TRBJ2-2, the V gene TRBV11-2, with 7 bases matching TRBD2. V was pared by 5 bases and J by 0 bases, with 6 bases of the junction left unmatched. The CDR3 runs to 16 residues. Germline CDR1 and CDR2: SGHAT and FQNNGV. The CDR3 nucleotides read TGTGCCAGCAGCAAGGCTAGCGGAGCGAACACCGGGGAGCTGTTTTTT. Translation gives CASSKASGANTGELFF.

V and J are TRBV7-3 and TRBJ1-2; D not certain. Trimming removed 4 bases at V and 5 bases at J, with 11 bases between. Germline CDR1 is SGHTA and CDR2 is FQGTGA. The CDR3 consists of 13 residues. The chain's CDR3 is CASSSYGGYGYTF. The CDR3 nucleotides read TGTGCCAGCAGCTCGTACGGAGGATATGGCTACACCTTC.

The gene calls are TRBV7-9 and TRBJ2-7; D unclear. Trimming left V 1 base short and J 1 base short, with 8 bases between. Germline V lookup: CDR1 SEHNR, CDR2 FQNEAQ (reference sequence). The CDR3 runs 14 residues. CDR3 bases: TGTGCCAGCAGCTTAGTTCCTAGGTCCTACGAGCAGTACTTC. As protein: CASSLVPRSYEQYF.